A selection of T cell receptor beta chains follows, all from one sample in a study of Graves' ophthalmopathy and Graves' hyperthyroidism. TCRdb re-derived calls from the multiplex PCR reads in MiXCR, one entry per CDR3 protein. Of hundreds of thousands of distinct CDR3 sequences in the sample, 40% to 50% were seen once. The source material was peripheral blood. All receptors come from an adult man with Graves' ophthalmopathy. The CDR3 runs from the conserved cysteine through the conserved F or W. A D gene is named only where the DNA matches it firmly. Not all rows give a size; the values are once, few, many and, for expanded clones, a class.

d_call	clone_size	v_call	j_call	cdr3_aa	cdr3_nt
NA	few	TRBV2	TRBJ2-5	CASSSRVDETQYF	TGTGCCAGCAGTTCCAGGGTAGACGAGACCCAGTACTTC
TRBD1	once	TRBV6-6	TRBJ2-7	CASRPGDRGLYEQYF	TGTGCCAGCAGGCCGGGAGACAGGGGCCTCTACGAGCAGTACTTC
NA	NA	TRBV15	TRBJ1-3	CATSRDINQGDIGNTIYF	TGTGCCACCAGCAGAGATATTAACCAGGGAGATATTGGAAACACCATATATTTT
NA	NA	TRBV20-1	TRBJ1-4	CSARDSGITNEKLFF	TGCAGTGCCAGAGACTCTGGGATAACTAATGAAAAACTGTTTTTT
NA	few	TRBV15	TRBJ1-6	CATSRAVGYNSPLHF	TGTGCCACCAGCAGAGCGGTGGGTTATAATTCACCCCTCCACTTT
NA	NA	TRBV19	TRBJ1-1	CASSPYSGMNTEAFF	TGTGCCAGTAGTCCCTATTCGGGGATGAACACTGAAGCTTTCTTT
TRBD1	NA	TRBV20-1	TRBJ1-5	CSAEDGTGEGPQHF	TGCAGTGCTGAAGACGGGACAGGCGAAGGACCCCAGCATTTT
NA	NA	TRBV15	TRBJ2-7	CTTSRGAGGQSYEQYF	TGTACCACCAGCAGAGGGGCTGGGGGTCAGTCCTACGAGCAGTACTTC
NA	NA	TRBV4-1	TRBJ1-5	CASSHFAAVGVQHF	TGCGCCAGCAGCCACTTCGCGGCAGTCGGGGTCCAGCATTTT
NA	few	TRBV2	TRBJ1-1	CASSGLEGSTEAFF	TGTGCCAGCAGTGGTCTGGAGGGGAGTACTGAAGCTTTCTTT
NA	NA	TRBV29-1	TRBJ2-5	CSVGGNQETQYF	TGCAGCGTTGGGGGGAACCAAGAGACCCAGTACTTC
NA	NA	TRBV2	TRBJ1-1	CASSYLRRLNTEAFF	TGTGCCAGCAGTTACTTGCGACGGCTGAACACTGAAGCCTTCTTT
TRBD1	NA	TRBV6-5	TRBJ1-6	CASSYSTGVSPLHF	TGTGCCAGCAGTTACTCGACAGGGGTATCACCCCTCCACTTT
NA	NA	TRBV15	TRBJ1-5	CATSRVGQPQHF	TGTGCCACCAGCAGAGTAGGTCAGCCCCAGCATTTT
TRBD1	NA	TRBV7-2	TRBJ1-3	CASSPQGATSGNTIYF	TGTGCCAGCAGCCCACAGGGGGCTACCTCTGGAAACACCATATATTTT
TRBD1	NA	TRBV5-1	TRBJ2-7	CASSPGGLSYEQYF	TGCGCCAGCAGCCCAGGGGGCTTATCCTACGAGCAGTACTTC
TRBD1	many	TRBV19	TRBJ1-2	CASSYGTGRYGYTF	TGTGCCAGTAGTTACGGGACAGGGCGCTATGGCTACACCTTC
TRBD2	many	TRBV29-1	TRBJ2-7	CSVGASGSYEQYF	TGCAGCGTTGGGGCTAGCGGGAGTTACGAGCAGTACTTC
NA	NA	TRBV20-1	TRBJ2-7	CSAPGPSEQYF	TGCAGTGCTCCTGGGCCCTCGGAGCAGTACTTC
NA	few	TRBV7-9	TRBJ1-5	CASSLEAPSNQPQHF	TGTGCCAGCAGCTTAGAGGCTCCTAGCAATCAGCCCCAGCATTTT
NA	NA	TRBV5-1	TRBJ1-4	CASSLLKGDTEKLFF	TGCGCCAGCAGCTTGCTTAAAGGAGATACGGAAAAACTGTTTTTT
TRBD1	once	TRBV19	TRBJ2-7	CASSIGDRGSYEQYF	TGTGCCAGTAGTATAGGGGACAGGGGTTCCTACGAGCAGTACTTC
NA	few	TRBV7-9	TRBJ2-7	CASSLGLLWGEQYF	TGTGCCAGCAGCTTAGGTCTCCTCTGGGGCGAGCAGTACTTC
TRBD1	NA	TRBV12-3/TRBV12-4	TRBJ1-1	CASSRGTGAFF	TGTGCCAGCAGTAGGGGGACAGGAGCTTTCTTT
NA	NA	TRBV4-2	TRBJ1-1	CASSQDSQLNTEAFF	TGTGCCAGCAGCCAAGATAGTCAGCTCAACACTGAAGCTTTCTTT